This paragraph reports one TCR beta chain. Its antigen is currently unknown. 60 Vbeta and 13 Jbeta primers were used in PCR. The table came from immunoSEQ multiplex PCR; TCRdb's copy has only in-frame clones and leaves some out. Found here are 200,000 to 250,000 clones; the top ten clones hold about 1%. This record comes from a study of cytomegalovirus exposure and HLA in healthy donors. Notes on the study in general: Certain sequence variants were highly shared and formed a cluster, and this cluster was likely a sequencing artifact.

This CDR3 contains 18 residues. Germline-derived CDR1 and CDR2 are SGHTS and YDEGEE. This clonotype was obtained from a girl aged 2-10 years in good health and CMV-seropositive. Sequencing input: PBMCs. The rearrangement joins TRBV5-8 to TRBJ2-5; 10 bases are shared with TRBD1. The DNA end favors TRBJ2-7, so the J call may be wrong. The chain's CDR3 is CASSLFFGRGQGTYEQYF. The DNA of the CDR3 is TGTGCCAGCAGCTTGTTCTTCGGTCGGGGACAGGGGACGTACGAGCAGTACTTC.